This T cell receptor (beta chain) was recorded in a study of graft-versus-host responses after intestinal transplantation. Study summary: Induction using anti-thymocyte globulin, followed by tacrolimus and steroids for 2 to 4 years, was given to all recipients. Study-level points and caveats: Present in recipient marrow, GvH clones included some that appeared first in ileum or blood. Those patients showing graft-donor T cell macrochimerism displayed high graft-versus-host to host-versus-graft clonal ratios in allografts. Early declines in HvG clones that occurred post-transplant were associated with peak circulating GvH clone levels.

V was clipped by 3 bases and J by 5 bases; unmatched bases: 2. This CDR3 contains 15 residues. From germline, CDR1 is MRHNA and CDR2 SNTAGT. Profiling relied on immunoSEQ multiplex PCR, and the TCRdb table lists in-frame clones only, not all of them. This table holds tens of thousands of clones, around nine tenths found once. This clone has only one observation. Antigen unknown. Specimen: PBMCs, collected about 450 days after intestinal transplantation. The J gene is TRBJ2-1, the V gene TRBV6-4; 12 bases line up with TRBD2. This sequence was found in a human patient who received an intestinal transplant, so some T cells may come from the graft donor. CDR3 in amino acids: CASSETSGSNNEQFF. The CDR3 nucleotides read TGTGCCAGCAGTGAGACTAGCGGGAGCAACAATGAGCAGTTCTTC.